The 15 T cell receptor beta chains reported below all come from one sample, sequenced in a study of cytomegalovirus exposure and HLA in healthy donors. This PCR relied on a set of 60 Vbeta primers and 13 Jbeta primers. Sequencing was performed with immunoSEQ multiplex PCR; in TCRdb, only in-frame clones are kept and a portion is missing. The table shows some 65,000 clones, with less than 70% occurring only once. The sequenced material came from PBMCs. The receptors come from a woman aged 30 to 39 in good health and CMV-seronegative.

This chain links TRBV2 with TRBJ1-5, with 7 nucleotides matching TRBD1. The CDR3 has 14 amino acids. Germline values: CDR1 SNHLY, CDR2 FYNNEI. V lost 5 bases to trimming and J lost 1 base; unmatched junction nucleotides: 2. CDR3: CASSYRGSNQPQHF. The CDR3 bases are TGTGCCAGCAGTTACAGGGGAAGCAATCAGCCCCAGCATTTT.

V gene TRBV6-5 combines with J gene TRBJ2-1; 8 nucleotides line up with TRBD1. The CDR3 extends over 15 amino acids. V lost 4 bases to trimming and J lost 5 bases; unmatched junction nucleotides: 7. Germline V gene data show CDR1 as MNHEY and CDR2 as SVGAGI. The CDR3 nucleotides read TGTGCCAGCAGTTTAGTAAGGACAGGGAACAATGAGCAGTTCTTC. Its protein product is CASSLVRTGNNEQFF.

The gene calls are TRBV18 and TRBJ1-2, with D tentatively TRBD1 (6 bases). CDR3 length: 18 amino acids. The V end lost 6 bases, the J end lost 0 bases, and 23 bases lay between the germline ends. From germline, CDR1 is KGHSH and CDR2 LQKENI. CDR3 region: CASSTARDTGDTNYGYTF. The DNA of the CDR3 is TGTGCCAGCTCTACAGCCCGGGACACCGGGGACACTAACTATGGCTACACCTTC.

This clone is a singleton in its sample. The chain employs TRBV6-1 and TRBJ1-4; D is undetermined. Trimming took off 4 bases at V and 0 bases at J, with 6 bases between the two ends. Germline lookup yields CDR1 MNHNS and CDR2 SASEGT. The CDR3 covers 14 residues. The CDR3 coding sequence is TGTGCCAGCAGTGGGGCTGCAACTAATGAAAAACTGTTTTTT. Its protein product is CASSGAATNEKLFF.

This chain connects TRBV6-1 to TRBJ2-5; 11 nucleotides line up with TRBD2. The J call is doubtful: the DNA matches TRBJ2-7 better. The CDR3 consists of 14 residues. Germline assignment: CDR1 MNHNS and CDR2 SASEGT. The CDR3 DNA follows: TGTGCCAGCAGGACTAGCGGGATAACCTACGAGCAGTACTTC. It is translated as CASRTSGITYEQYF.

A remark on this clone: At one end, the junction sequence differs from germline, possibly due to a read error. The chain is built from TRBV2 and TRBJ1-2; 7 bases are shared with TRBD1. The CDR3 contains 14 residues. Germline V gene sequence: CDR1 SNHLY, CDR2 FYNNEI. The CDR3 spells CASSPLTGAPYRDF. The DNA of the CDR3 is TGTGCCAGCAGTCCCCTAACAGGGGCGCCGTACCGCGACTTC.

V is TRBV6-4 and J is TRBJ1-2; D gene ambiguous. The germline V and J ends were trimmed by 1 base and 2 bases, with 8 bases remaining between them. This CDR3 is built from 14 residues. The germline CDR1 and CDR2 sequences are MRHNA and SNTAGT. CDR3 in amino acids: CASSDFAGNYGYTF. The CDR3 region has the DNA TGTGCCAGCAGTGACTTTGCCGGGAACTATGGCTACACCTTC.

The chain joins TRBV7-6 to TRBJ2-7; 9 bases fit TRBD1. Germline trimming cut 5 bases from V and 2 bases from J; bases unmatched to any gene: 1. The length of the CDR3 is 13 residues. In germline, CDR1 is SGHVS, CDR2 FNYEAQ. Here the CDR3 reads CASSRQGAYEQYF. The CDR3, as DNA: TGTGCCAGCAGCCGACAGGGGGCCTACGAGCAGTACTTC.

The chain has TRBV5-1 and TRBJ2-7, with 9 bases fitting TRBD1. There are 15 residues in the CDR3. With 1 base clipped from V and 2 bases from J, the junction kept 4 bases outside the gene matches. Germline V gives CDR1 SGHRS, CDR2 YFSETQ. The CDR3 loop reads CASSLPGQGAYEQYF. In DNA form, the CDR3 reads TGCGCCAGCAGCTTGCCGGGACAGGGCGCCTACGAGCAGTACTTC.

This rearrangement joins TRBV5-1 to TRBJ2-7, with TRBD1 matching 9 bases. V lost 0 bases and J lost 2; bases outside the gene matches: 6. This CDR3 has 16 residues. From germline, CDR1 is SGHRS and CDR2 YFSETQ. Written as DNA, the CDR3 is TGCGCCAGCAGCTTGGGGGGACAGGGTTCCCCCTACGAGCAGTACTTC. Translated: CASSLGGQGSPYEQYF.

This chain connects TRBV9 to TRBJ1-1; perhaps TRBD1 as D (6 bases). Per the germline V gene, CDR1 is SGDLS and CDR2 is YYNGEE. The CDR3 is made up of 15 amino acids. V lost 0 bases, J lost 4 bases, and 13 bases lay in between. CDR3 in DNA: TGTGCCAGCAGCGTAGGAAACAGGGATGTCACTGAAGCTTTCTTT. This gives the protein CASSVGNRDVTEAFF.

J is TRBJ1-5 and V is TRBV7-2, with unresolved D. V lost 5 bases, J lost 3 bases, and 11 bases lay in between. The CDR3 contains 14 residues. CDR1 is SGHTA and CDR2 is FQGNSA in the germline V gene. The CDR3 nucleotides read TGTGCCAGCAGCCCCCTAATGATCAATCAGCCCCAGCATTTT. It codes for CASSPLMINQPQHF.

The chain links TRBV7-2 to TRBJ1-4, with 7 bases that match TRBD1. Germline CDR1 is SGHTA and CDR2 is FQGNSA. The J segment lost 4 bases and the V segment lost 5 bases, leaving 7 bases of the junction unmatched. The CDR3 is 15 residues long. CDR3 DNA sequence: TGTGCCAGCAGCGTTTTACAGGGGATTAATGAAAAACTGTTTTTT. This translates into CASSVLQGINEKLFF. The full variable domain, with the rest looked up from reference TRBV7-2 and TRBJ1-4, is GAGVSQSPSNKVTEKGKDVELRCDPISGHTALYWYRQSLGQGLEFLIYFQGNSAPDKSGLPSDRFSAERTGGSVSTLTIQRTQQEDSAVYLCASSVLQGINEKLFFGSGTQLSVL.

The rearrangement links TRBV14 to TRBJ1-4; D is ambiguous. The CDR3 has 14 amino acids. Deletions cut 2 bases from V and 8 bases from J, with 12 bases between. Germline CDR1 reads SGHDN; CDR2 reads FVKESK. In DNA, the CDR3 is TGTGCCAGCAGCCAATACCCGGGAGGAGAAAAACTGTTTTTT. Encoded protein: CASSQYPGGEKLFF.

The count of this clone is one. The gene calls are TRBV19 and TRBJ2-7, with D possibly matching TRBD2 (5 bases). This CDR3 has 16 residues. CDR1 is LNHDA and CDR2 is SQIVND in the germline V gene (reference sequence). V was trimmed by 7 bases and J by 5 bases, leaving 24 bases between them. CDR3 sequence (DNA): TGTGCCAGTATCGCGTCGGCGACTACCGCCTACGACGAGCAGTACTTC. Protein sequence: CASIASATTAYDEQYF.